This record looks at one TCR beta chain sequence and its context. Building of the TCR beta libraries involved iRepertoire HTBI primers and Arm-PCR of CDR3 regions. TCRdb reprocessed the multiplex PCR reads via MiXCR and lists one record per CDR3 protein. This sample carries approximately 350,000 distinct CDR3 sequences, 16% of them seen once, and the ten largest clones take 25% to 30%. This entry comes from a study of regulatory T cells in long-lasting Graves disease. The germline V gene has CDR1 LNHNV and CDR2 YYDKDF (reference sequence). The CDR3 has 16 amino acids. Trimming left V 0 bases short and J 8 bases short, with 17 bases between. Time point reported: newly diagnosed GD, antithyroid drugs for less than 3 months. The TCR library was prepared using RNA isolated from PBMCs. These sequences were also reported in another study, on T cells in Graves' hyperthyroidism and ophthalmopathy.

This chain joins TRBV15 and TRBJ2-1; no clear D gene. This clonotype was obtained from a man aged 35 to 55 with Graves disease. The sample here was peripheral blood mononuclear cells (PBMCs), taken at new diagnosis, from a patient treated with antithyroid drugs. CDR3 region: CATSRDRYPGVYEQFF. The CDR3 region has the DNA TGTGCCACCAGCAGAGATCGGTACCCTGGGGTCTATGAGCAGTTCTTC.